This TCR beta chain was sequenced for a study of CD8 T cells in ankylosing spondylitis. Whole-study findings and limits: Earlier reports found some motif variants in synovial fluid and blood in reactive arthritis. Clones tied to disease were said to be significantly enriched in matched ankylosing spondylitis synovial fluid. Ankylosing spondylitis blood appeared to be characterized by a TCR beta motif of several highly homologous variants.

Trimming removed 4 bases from V and 1 base from J, with 16 bases in between. Per the germline V gene, CDR1 is SGHRS and CDR2 is YFSETQ. The CDR3 sequence is 16 residues long. Only a few counts were recorded for this clonotype. No antigen is known for it. Scientists made TCR beta libraries using quantitative 5'-RACE with molecular barcodes. TCRdb re-derived calls from the 5' RACE reads in MiXCR, one entry per CDR3 protein. The sample lists under 550,000 distinct CDR3 sequences, roughly a quarter seen once, with approximately 1% in the top ten. The chain recombines TRBV5-1 with TRBJ2-3, with unresolved D. Material for sequencing was blood, either unsorted or a sorted T cell fraction (not recorded which). This receptor was identified in a male donor with ankylosing spondylitis. The CDR3 reads CASSPRSSVGTDTQYF. The CDR3 DNA reads as TGCGCCAGCAGCCCGAGGTCTTCGGTGGGCACAGATACGCAGTATTTT.